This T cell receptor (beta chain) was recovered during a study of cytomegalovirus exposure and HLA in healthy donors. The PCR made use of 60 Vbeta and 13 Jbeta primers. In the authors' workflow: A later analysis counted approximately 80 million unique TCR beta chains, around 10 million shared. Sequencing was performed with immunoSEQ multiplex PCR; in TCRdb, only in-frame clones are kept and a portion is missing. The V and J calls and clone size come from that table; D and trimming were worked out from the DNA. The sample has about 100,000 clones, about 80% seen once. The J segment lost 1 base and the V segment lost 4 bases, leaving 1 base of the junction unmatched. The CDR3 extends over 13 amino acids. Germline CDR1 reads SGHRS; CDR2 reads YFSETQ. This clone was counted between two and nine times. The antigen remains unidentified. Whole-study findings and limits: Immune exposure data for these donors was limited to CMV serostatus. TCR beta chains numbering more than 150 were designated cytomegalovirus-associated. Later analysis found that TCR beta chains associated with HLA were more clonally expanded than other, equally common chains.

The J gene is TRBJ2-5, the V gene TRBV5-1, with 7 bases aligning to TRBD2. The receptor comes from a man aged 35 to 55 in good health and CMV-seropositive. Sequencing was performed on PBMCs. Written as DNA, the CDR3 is TGCGCCAGCAGCAGGGAGGGCCAAGAGACCCAGTACTTC. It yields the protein CASSREGQETQYF.